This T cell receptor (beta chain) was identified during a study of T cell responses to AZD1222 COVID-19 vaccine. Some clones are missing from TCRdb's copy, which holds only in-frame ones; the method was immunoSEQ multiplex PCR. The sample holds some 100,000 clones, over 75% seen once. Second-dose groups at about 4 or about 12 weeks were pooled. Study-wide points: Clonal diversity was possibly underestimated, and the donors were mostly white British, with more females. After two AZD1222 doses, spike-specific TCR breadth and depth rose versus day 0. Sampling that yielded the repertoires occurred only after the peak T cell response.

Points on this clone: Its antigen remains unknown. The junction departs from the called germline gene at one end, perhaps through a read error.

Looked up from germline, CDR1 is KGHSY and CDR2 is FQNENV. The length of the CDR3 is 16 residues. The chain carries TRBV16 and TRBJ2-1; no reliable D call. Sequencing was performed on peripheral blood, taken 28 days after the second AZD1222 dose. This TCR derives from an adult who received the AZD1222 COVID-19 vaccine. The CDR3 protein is CASSQNFESSYNEQLF. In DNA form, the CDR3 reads TGTGCCAGCAGCCAAAACTTCGAAAGCTCCTACAATGAGCAGCTCTTC.